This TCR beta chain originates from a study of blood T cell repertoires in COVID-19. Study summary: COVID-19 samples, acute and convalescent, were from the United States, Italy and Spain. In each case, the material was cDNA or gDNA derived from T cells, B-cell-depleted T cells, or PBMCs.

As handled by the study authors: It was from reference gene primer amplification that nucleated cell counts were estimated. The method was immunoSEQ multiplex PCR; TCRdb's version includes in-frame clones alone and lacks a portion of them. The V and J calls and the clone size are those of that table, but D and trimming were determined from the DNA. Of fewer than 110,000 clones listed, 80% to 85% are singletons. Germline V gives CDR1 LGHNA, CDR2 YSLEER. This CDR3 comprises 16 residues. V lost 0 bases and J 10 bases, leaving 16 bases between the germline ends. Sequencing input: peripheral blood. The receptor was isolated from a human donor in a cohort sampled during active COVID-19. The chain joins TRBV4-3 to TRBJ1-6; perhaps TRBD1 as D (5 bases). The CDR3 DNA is TGCGCCAGCAGCCAAGATGGGGGGGGATCGAGGTCACCCCTCCACTTT. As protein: CASSQDGGGSRSPLHF.